One sample yielded the 26 T cell receptor beta chains listed below, sequenced in a study of blood T cell repertoires in COVID-19. The data were produced by immunoSEQ multiplex PCR, yet TCRdb's version contains in-frame clones alone and is incomplete. This table holds about 270,000 clones, over 75% found once. Material for sequencing was peripheral blood. The receptors were sampled from a woman in her seventies with acute or convalescent COVID-19.

The rearrangement joins TRBV9 to TRBJ2-2; D is unresolved. Looked up from germline, CDR1 is SGDLS and CDR2 is YYNGEE. The CDR3 runs to 13 residues. V was trimmed by 3 bases and J by 5 bases, leaving 8 bases between them. The CDR3 DNA reads TGTGCCAGCAGCGGTACAGTTACCGGGGAGCTGTTTTTT. Translating gives CASSGTVTGELFF.

V is TRBV6-2 or TRBV6-3 and J is TRBJ2-7; 8 nucleotides agree with TRBD1. From germline, CDR1 is MNHEY and CDR2 SVGEGT. The CDR3 covers 15 residues. J was trimmed by 3 bases and V by 2 bases; bases with no gene match: 6. CDR3 sequence (DNA): TGTGCCAGCAGTTACCAGGGACAGGCCCTCTACGAGCAGTACTTC. Translation gives CASSYQGQALYEQYF.

The J gene is TRBJ1-5, the V gene TRBV6-6, with 8 bases that match TRBD1. V trimming: 4 bases; J trimming: 5 bases; junction bases outside the gene matches: 1. CDR1 is MNHNY and CDR2 is SVGAGI in the germline V gene (reference sequence). The CDR3 is 13 residues long. Here the CDR3 DNA reads TGTGCCAGCAGTTCGACAGGGGATCAGCCCCAGCATTTT. The encoded protein is CASSSTGDQPQHF.

The chain combines TRBV7-9 with TRBJ1-4; 8 bases agree with TRBD1. Germline trimming cut 4 bases from V and 9 bases from J; bases unmatched to any gene: 7. Germline CDR1 is SEHNR and CDR2 is FQNEAQ (reference sequence). The CDR3 loop spans 14 amino acids. DNA for the CDR3: TGTGCCAGCAGCTCCGGACAGGGTGAACAAAAACTGTTTTTT. Amino acids: CASSSGQGEQKLFF.

The CDR3 spells CASSLSLGGPPSGANVLTF. For the CDR3, the DNA is TGTGCCAGCAGCTTAAGTCTGGGCGGGCCCCCCTCTGGGGCCAACGTCCTGACTTTC. V and J are TRBV13 and TRBJ2-6, with D possibly being TRBD2 (5 bases). The CDR3 runs to 19 residues. With 2 bases removed from V and 0 bases from J, the gap between germline ends came to 17 bases. Germline CDR1 reads PRHDT; CDR2 reads FYEKMQ (reference sequence).

The DNA of the CDR3 is TGTGCCAGCAGCCAAGAGTCCAGGGCGAGCTATGGCTACACCTTC. It specifies CASSQESRASYGYTF. The V call is TRBV4-2, the J call TRBJ1-2; D is possibly TRBD1 (5 bases). This CDR3 has 15 amino acids. The V gene's germline CDR1 is LGHNA and CDR2 YNFKEQ. The V and J ends lost 0 bases and 4 bases respectively, with 12 bases between them.

V usage is TRBV2 and J usage is TRBJ1-2; 7 positions match TRBD1. CDR1 is SNHLY and CDR2 is FYNNEI in the germline V gene. The CDR3 extends over 13 amino acids. The junction had 5 bases not matched to a gene; V was cut back by 9 bases and J by 1 base. The CDR3 nucleotides read TGTGCCAGAGGACAGGAGGGTAACTATGGCTACACCTTC. This codes for CARGQEGNYGYTF.

The chain combines TRBV2 with TRBJ2-5, with 8 bases identical to TRBD1. The length of the CDR3 is 14 residues. V was clipped by 6 bases and J by 2 bases; unmatched bases: 5. The germline V gene has CDR1 SNHLY and CDR2 FYNNEI. CDR3 sequence: CASSYGQGQETQYF. As DNA, the CDR3 is TGTGCCAGCAGCTATGGACAGGGTCAAGAGACCCAGTACTTC.

The V call is TRBV18, the J call TRBJ1-5, with no clear D. Germline CDR1 and CDR2: KGHSH and LQKENI. With 3 bases removed from V and 2 bases from J, the gap between germline ends came to 14 bases. The CDR3 extends over 16 amino acids. DNA for the CDR3: TGTGCCAGCTCACCGGCGGTCATCATGGGCAATCAGCCCCAGCATTTT. As protein: CASSPAVIMGNQPQHF.

The J gene is TRBJ2-7, the V gene TRBV5-1; tentative D call: TRBD2 (6 bases). Per the germline V gene, CDR1 is SGHRS and CDR2 is YFSETQ. This CDR3 region has 14 residues. V was clipped by 5 bases and J by 9 bases, with 21 bases between them. The CDR3 here is CASSPDPGVAGQYF. The CDR3 coding sequence is TGCGCCAGCAGTCCTGACCCGGGGGTGGCCGGGCAGTACTTC.

V and J are TRBV2 and TRBJ2-2, with D perhaps TRBD1 (5 bases). CDR1 SNHLY and CDR2 FYNNEI come from the germline V gene. V lost 7 bases to trimming and J lost 3 bases, with 15 bases between them. The CDR3 contains 15 residues. CDR3 DNA: TGTGCCAGCACCCAGCAGGGAAGGGACACCGGGGAGCTGTTTTTT. Translating gives CASTQQGRDTGELFF.

The chain employs TRBV5-4 and TRBJ2-7; maybe TRBD1 (5 bases). This CDR3 has 13 residues. V shed 4 bases and J shed 3 bases, with 11 bases lying between them. Per germline, CDR1 SGHNT and CDR2 YYREEE (reference sequence). The CDR3 nucleotides read TGTGCCAGCAGCCCCACAGACAGCTACGAGCAGTACTTC. It translates to CASSPTDSYEQYF.

This chain connects TRBV3-1 (or the pseudogene TRBV3-2) to TRBJ1-5; no firm D call. The CDR3 spans 13 residues. V dropped 0 bases and J dropped 3 bases, with 3 bases sitting between them. Germline values: CDR1 LGHDT, CDR2 YNNKEL (reference sequence). DNA for the CDR3: TGTGCCAGCAGCCAAGATCTCAATCAGCCCCAGCATTTT. Residues: CASSQDLNQPQHF.

The chain has TRBV24-1 and TRBJ2-7; 9 positions match TRBD1. The CDR3 covers 16 residues. CDR1 and CDR2 from the germline V gene are KGHDR and SFDVKD. Germline trimming cut 3 bases from V and 5 bases from J; bases unmatched to any gene: 10. In DNA, the CDR3 is TGTGCCACCAGTGATCCCCGGCCGGGACAGGGCGACGAGCAGTACTTC. It encodes CATSDPRPGQGDEQYF.

J is TRBJ2-3 and V is TRBV5-6; D gene unclear. V lost 2 bases and J 0 bases, leaving 7 bases between the germline ends. Per germline, CDR1 SGHDT and CDR2 YYEEEE. The CDR3 length is 14 residues. CDR3 amino acids: CASSFVRSTDTQYF. CDR3 DNA sequence: TGTGCCAGCAGCTTTGTACGGAGCACAGATACGCAGTATTTT.

The rearrangement links TRBV6-6 to TRBJ1-1, with 9 bases that match TRBD1. The junction had 11 bases not matched to a gene; V was cut back by 6 bases and J by 6 bases. The germline CDR1 and CDR2 sequences are MNHNY and SVGAGI (reference sequence). The CDR3 consists of 15 residues. The CDR3 DNA follows: TGTGCCAGCAGCCGTGGGTCGGGACAGGGCTCTGAAGCTTTCTTT. It is translated as CASSRGSGQGSEAFF.

The V and J genes are TRBV7-2 and TRBJ2-1; TRBD2 aligns across 8 bases. V was clipped by 1 base and J by 6 bases; unmatched bases: 5. Germline loops: CDR1 SGHTA, CDR2 FQGNSA. The CDR3 totals 15 residues. The CDR3 loop reads CASSLDGGARNEQFF. CDR3 DNA sequence: TGTGCCAGCAGCTTAGACGGGGGGGCCCGCAATGAGCAGTTCTTC.

The chain combines TRBV27 with TRBJ1-3, with a possible D match to TRBD1 (5 bases). Germline assignment: CDR1 MNHEY and CDR2 SMNVEV (reference sequence). CDR3 size: 14 residues. Between the trimmed V and J ends, which lost 4 bases and 1 base, there was a span of 8 bases. The CDR3 loop reads CASSYQGSGNTIYF. Written as DNA, the CDR3 is TGTGCCAGCAGTTATCAGGGTTCTGGAAACACCATATATTTT.

The chain recombines TRBV6-1 with TRBJ1-4; D is unresolved. The CDR3 contains 14 residues. In germline, CDR1 is MNHNS, CDR2 SASEGT. Trimming pared 3 bases from V and 6 bases from J, leaving 11 bases between. The CDR3 loop reads CASSEVVQDEKLFF. The CDR3 DNA reads as TGTGCCAGCAGTGAGGTCGTGCAGGATGAAAAACTGTTTTTT.

Remarks on this clone: The same CDR3 is also encoded by other DNA sequences in this sample. This chain links TRBV20-1 with TRBJ1-4; no clear D. CDR1 and CDR2 (germline): DFQATT, SNEGSKA (reference sequence). Trimming removed 6 bases from V and 8 bases from J, with 7 bases in between. The CDR3 sequence is 10 residues long. DNA for the CDR3: TGCAGTGCCCCCAGGGAAAAACTGTTTTTT. Protein: CSAPREKLFF.

The J gene is TRBJ1-5, the V gene TRBV12-5, with D possibly being TRBD1 (6 bases). Trimming left V 6 bases short and J 4 bases short, with 13 bases between. The CDR3 length is 14 residues. Germline lookup yields CDR1 LGHNT and CDR2 FRNRAP. Here the CDR3 DNA reads TGTGCTAGTGGGCCGGGACAAGGAAATCAGCCCCAGCATTTT. Translated: CASGPGQGNQPQHF.

This chain joins TRBV27 and TRBJ1-2, with 7 bases matching TRBD1. The CDR3 extends over 15 amino acids. Germline V CDR1 and CDR2: MNHEY, SMNVEV (reference sequence). V dropped 6 bases and J dropped 2; count of bases not matched to a gene: 9. CDR3 residues: CASRTNLDRNYGYTF. CDR3 nucleotides: TGTGCCAGCAGAACTAACCTGGACAGGAACTATGGCTACACCTTC.

The CDR3 DNA is TGCGCCAGCAGCCAAGCCCCGACCACTACAGGGGTCGGCTATGGCTACACCTTC. Translated: CASSQAPTTTGVGYGYTF. The chain combines TRBV4-1 with TRBJ1-2, with 7 bases that match TRBD1. V shed 1 base and J 4 bases; nucleotides not matched to a gene: 15. Per germline, CDR1 MGHRA and CDR2 YSYEKL. There are 18 residues in the CDR3.

This chain connects TRBV19 to TRBJ1-2, with 7 nucleotides matching TRBD1. The germline gives CDR1 LNHDA, CDR2 SQIVND (reference sequence). V gave up 4 bases and J gave up 4 bases; unmatched junction bases: 6. The CDR3 is 14 amino acids. The CDR3 reads CASSTTGEVYGYTF. The CDR3 DNA sequence: TGTGCCAGTAGTACCACAGGGGAGGTCTATGGCTACACCTTC.

The chain has TRBV3-1 (or the pseudogene TRBV3-2) and TRBJ1-1, with D uncertain. In germline, CDR1 is LGHDT, CDR2 YNNKEL (reference sequence). The CDR3 runs to 14 residues. V was shortened by 0 bases and J by 3 bases, with 8 bases between the two germline ends. DNA of the CDR3: TGTGCCAGCAGCCAAGATGCGGGCTACACTGAAGCTTTCTTT. The encoded protein is CASSQDAGYTEAFF.

The chain combines TRBV5-4 with TRBJ1-1; TRBD1 is a possible D gene (6 bases). The CDR3 runs 15 residues. V was cut by 4 bases and J by 3 bases, with 16 bases left in between. Per the germline V gene, CDR1 is SGHNT and CDR2 is YYREEE (reference sequence). CDR3 residues: CASSPGHRGDTEAFF. CDR3 in DNA: TGTGCCAGCAGCCCGGGACACCGGGGGGACACTGAAGCTTTCTTT.